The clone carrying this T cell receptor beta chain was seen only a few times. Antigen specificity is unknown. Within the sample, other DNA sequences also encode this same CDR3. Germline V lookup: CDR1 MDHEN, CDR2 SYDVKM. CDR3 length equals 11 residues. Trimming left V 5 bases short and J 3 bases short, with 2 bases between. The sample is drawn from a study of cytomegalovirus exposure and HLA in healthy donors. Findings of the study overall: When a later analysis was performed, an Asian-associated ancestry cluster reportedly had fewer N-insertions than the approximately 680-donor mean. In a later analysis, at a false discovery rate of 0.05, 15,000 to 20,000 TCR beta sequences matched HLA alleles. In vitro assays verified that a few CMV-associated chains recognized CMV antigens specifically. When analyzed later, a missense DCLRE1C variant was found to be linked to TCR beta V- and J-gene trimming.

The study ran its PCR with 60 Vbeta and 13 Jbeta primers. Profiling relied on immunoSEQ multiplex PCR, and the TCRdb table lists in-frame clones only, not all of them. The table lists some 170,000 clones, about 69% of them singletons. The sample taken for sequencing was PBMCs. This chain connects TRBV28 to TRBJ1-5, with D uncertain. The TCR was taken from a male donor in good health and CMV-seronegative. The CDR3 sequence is CASSLNQPQHF. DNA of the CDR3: TGTGCCAGCAGTCTCAATCAGCCCCAGCATTTT.